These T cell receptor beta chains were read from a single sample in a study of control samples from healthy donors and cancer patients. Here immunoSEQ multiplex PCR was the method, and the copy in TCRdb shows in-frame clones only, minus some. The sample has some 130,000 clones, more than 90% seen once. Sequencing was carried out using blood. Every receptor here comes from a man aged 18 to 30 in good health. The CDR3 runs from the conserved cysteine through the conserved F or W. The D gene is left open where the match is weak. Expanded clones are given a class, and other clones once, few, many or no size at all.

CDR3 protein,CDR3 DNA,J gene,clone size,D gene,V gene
CASTGTGPYGYTF,TGCGCCAGCACCGGAACAGGTCCCTATGGCTACACCTTC,TRBJ1-2,.,.,TRBV10-1
CASSVAASGGAGTYNEQFF,TGTGCCAGCAGCGTAGCCGCTAGCGGGGGGGCGGGGACCTACAATGAGCAGTTCTTC,TRBJ2-1,.,TRBD2,TRBV9
CASSQVYRGSRNEQFF,TGCGCCAGCAGCCAAGTGTATAGGGGTAGCAGGAATGAGCAGTTCTTC,TRBJ2-1,.,.,TRBV4-1
CASSQYGPLNTEAFF,TGTGCCAGCAGCCAATATGGACCCTTGAACACTGAAGCTTTCTTT,TRBJ1-1,.,.,TRBV7-2
CASSLETWSTYEQYF,TGTGCCAGCAGCTTAGAAACGTGGTCTACCTACGAGCAGTACTTC,TRBJ2-7,.,.,TRBV11-2
CASSFYRGSAYEQYF,TGTGCCAGCAGCTTTTACAGGGGAAGCGCCTACGAGCAGTACTTC,TRBJ2-7,.,TRBD1,TRBV7-7
CSVEDRGYLAQPQHF,TGCAGCGTTGAAGATCGGGGGTACCTGGCTCAGCCCCAGCATTTT,TRBJ1-5,.,.,TRBV29-1
CASSQAGGGADEQFF,TGTGCCAGCAGCCAAGCCGGCGGGGGGGCAGATGAGCAGTTCTTC,TRBJ2-1,.,TRBD2,TRBV4-2
CASSQTPERGGLREQYF,TGCGCCAGCAGCCAAACTCCCGAGCGGGGGGGCCTCAGGGAGCAGTACTTC,TRBJ2-7,.,TRBD2,TRBV4-1
CASRTSGGAHEQFF,TGTGCCAGCAGGACTAGCGGGGGGGCACATGAGCAGTTCTTC,TRBJ2-1,.,TRBD2,TRBV2
CASSTLAGGPVANVLTF,TGTGCCAGCAGCACACTAGCGGGGGGGCCAGTGGCCAACGTCCTGACTTTC,TRBJ2-6,.,TRBD2,TRBV9
CASTPGGRTDTQYF,TGTGCCAGCACCCCAGGGGGACGGACAGATACGCAGTATTTT,TRBJ2-3,.,TRBD1,TRBV6-5
CASSTTGKFEKLFF,TGTGCCAGTAGTACGACAGGGAAGTTTGAAAAACTGTTTTTT,TRBJ1-4,.,TRBD1,TRBV19
CASTLRGGYTGELFF,TGTGCCAGCACTTTGCGGGGGGGGTACACCGGGGAGCTGTTTTTT,TRBJ2-2,.,TRBD2,TRBV6-5
CASRGLAGTPQYF,TGTGCCAGCAGGGGACTAGCGGGGACGCCACAGTATTTT,TRBJ2-3,.,TRBD2,TRBV6-6
CASSASRGYEQYF,TGTGCCAGCAGTGCTAGCCGGGGTTACGAGCAGTACTTC,TRBJ2-7,.,.,TRBV25-1
CASSESPHGQGGGYTF,TGTGCCAGCAGTGAATCACCACACGGACAGGGTGGTGGCTACACCTTC,TRBJ1-2,.,TRBD1,TRBV6-4
CASGREETQYF,TGTGCCAGCGGGAGGGAGGAGACCCAGTACTTC,TRBJ2-5,.,TRBD2,TRBV2
CASISSGPRGDGEQYF,TGTGCCAGCATCTCCTCAGGCCCCCGCGGAGATGGCGAGCAGTACTTC,TRBJ2-7,.,.,TRBV5-4
CASSLEVQGRETQYF,TGTGCCAGCAGCTTAGAAGTCCAGGGTCGAGAGACCCAGTACTTC,TRBJ2-5,.,.,TRBV7-6
CASSLGQGLTNEKLFF,TGCGCCAGCAGCTTAGGACAGGGTCTGACTAATGAAAAACTGTTTTTT,TRBJ1-4,.,TRBD1,TRBV5-1
CASSYGQGQDEQYF,TGTGCCAGCAGTTACGGACAGGGGCAAGACGAGCAGTACTTC,TRBJ2-7,.,TRBD1,TRBV6-5
CATLRQVGEKLFF,TGTGCCACCCTACGACAGGTCGGTGAAAAACTGTTTTTT,TRBJ1-4,.,.,TRBV6-6
CASSHKDRDGNTIYF,TGTGCCAGCAGCCATAAGGACAGGGACGGAAACACCATATATTTT,TRBJ1-3,.,TRBD1,TRBV4-2
CASSSQGTYNSPLHF,TGTGCCAGCAGTTCACAGGGAACCTATAATTCACCCCTCCACTTT,TRBJ1-6,.,.,TRBV2
CASSVYRGQGGTGELFF,TGTGCCAGCAGCGTGTATAGGGGACAGGGCGGCACCGGGGAGCTGTTTTTT,TRBJ2-2,.,TRBD1,TRBV9
CASSLGQGGPEAFF,TGTGCCAGCAGCCTGGGACAGGGTGGGCCTGAAGCTTTCTTT,TRBJ1-1,.,TRBD1,TRBV9
CASNKAGPYYEQYF,TGTGCCAGCAACAAGGCAGGACCATACTACGAGCAGTACTTC,TRBJ2-7,.,.,TRBV2
CASSSGRGGEKLFF,TGTGCCAGCAGCTCGGGACGTGGGGGGGAAAAACTGTTTTTT,TRBJ1-4,.,.,TRBV9
CASSYSDTPTYNEQFF,TGTGCCAGCAGTTACTCCGACACCCCTACCTACAATGAGCAGTTCTTC,TRBJ2-1,few,.,TRBV6-2/TRBV6-3
CASSQQGLVDYGYTF,TGCGCCAGCAGCCAACAGGGGTTGGTGGACTATGGCTACACCTTC,TRBJ1-2,few,TRBD1,TRBV5-1
CASSQARGSGQETQYF,TGTGCCAGCAGCCAAGCCCGCGGAAGCGGACAAGAGACCCAGTACTTC,TRBJ2-5,.,.,TRBV4-2
CASNRGGQTSYEQYF,TGTGCCAGCAACCGAGGAGGACAGACGTCCTACGAGCAGTACTTC,TRBJ2-7,.,.,TRBV2
CASSAKNEQFF,TGTGCCAGCAGCGCTAAAAATGAGCAGTTCTTC,TRBJ2-1,.,.,TRBV9
CASSRLAPDTQYF,TGTGCCAGCAGCAGGCTAGCTCCAGATACGCAGTATTTT,TRBJ2-3,.,.,TRBV7-9
CASSYSGARNEQYF,TGTGCCAGCAGCTATTCAGGGGCAAGGAACGAGCAGTACTTC,TRBJ2-7,once,.,TRBV7-2
CASSRRQGAYEQYF,TGTGCCAGCAGCCGAAGACAGGGGGCCTACGAGCAGTACTTC,TRBJ2-7,.,TRBD1,TRBV13
CASSLLFGNYGYTF,TGTGCCAGCAGCTTGCTGTTTGGTAACTATGGCTACACCTTC,TRBJ1-2,few,.,TRBV5-6
CASSLDQDTDTQYF,TGTGCCAGCAGCTTAGACCAGGACACAGATACGCAGTATTTT,TRBJ2-3,once,.,TRBV11-3
CASSFSGSGQPQHF,TGTGCCAGCAGCTTCTCGGGATCCGGCCAGCCCCAGCATTTT,TRBJ1-5,.,.,TRBV7-9
CATSRNREDTIYF,TGTGCCACCAGCAGGAACAGGGAGGACACCATATATTTT,TRBJ1-3,.,.,TRBV15
CASRTGLAGNNEQFF,TGCGCCAGTAGAACGGGACTAGCGGGGAACAATGAGCAGTTCTTC,TRBJ2-1,few,TRBD2,TRBV4-1